The present entry profiles one T cell receptor beta chain with its context. This entry belongs to a study of blood T cell repertoires in COVID-19. Overall study: Some COVID-19 samples were acute and others convalescent; all came from the United States, Italy and Spain. PBMCs, B-cell-depleted T cells, or T cells were the source of the cDNA or gDNA that made up the material.

Original data processing: Estimation of nucleated cell counts was performed using reference gene primer amplification. Here immunoSEQ multiplex PCR was the method, and the copy in TCRdb shows in-frame clones only, minus some. V and J calls and clone size follow that table, whereas D and trimming were derived from the DNA. The table includes 130,000 or so clones, around 89% detected once. The CDR3 loop spans 15 amino acids. The V segment lost 5 bases and the J segment 8 bases; nucleotides outside the gene matches: 6. CDR1 and CDR2 (germline): SGHVS, FQNEAQ. The sequenced sample consisted of peripheral blood. This receptor was identified in a man between 45 and 60 years old with active or convalescent COVID-19. V is TRBV7-8 and J is TRBJ2-1; 13 positions agree with TRBD2. Written as DNA, the CDR3 is TGTGCCAGCAGCCTGGGGACTAGCGGGATCTATGAGCAGTTCTTC. Its protein is CASSLGTSGIYEQFF.